This T cell receptor beta chain was recovered during a study of cytomegalovirus exposure and HLA in healthy donors. Comment on this clone: The antigen remains unidentified.

This table comes from immunoSEQ multiplex PCR, and its TCRdb copy is limited to in-frame clones, with some not included. The table shows approximately 180,000 clones, with around nine tenths occurring only once. The CDR3 has 15 amino acids. Trimming took off 5 bases at V and 0 bases at J, with 11 bases between the two ends. Germline assignment: CDR1 MGHRA and CDR2 YSYEKL. Overall study results and limits: TCR beta chains numbering some 160 were designated cytomegalovirus-associated. Researchers reported that a few CMV-associated chains were confirmed in vitro as CMV antigen-specific.

The clonotype comes from a man younger than 35 in good health and CMV-seropositive. This chain connects TRBV4-1 to TRBJ2-1; D uncertain. Material: PBMCs. CDR3 coding DNA: TGCGCCAGCAGCGCATCCCCGAGCTCCTACAATGAGCAGTTCTTC. It encodes CASSASPSSYNEQFF.